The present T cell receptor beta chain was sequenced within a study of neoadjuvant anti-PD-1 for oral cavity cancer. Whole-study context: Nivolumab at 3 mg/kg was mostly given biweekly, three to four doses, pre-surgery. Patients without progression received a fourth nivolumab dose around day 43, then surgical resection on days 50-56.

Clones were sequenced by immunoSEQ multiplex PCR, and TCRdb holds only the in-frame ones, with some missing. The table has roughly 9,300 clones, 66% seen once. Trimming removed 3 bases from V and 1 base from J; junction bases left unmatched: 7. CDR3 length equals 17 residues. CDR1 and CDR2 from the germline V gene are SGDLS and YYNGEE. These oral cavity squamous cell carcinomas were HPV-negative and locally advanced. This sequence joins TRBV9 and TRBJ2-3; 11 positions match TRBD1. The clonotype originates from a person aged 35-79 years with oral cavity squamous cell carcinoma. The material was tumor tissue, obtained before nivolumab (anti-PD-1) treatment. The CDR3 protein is CASSGWTGGVGTDTQYF. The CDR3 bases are TGTGCCAGCAGCGGTTGGACAGGGGGCGTGGGCACAGATACGCAGTATTTT.